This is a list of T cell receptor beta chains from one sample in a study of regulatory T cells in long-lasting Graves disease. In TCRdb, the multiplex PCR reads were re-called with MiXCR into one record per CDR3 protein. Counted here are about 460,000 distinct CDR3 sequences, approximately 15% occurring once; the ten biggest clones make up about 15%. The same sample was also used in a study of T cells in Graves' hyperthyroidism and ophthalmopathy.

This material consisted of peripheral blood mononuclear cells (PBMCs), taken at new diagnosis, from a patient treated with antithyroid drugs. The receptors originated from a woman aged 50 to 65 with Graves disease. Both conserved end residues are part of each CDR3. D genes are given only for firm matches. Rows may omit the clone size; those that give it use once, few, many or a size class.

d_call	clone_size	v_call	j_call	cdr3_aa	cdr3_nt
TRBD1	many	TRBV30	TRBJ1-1	CALGTGENTEAFF	TGTGCCTTGGGGACAGGGGAGAACACTGAAGCTTTCTTT
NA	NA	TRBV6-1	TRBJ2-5	CASRQKQGGQETQYF	TGTGCCAGCAGACAAAAACAGGGAGGGCAAGAGACCCAGTACTTC
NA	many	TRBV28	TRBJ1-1	CASGRGFAEAFF	TGTGCCAGCGGGAGGGGTTTCGCTGAAGCTTTCTTT
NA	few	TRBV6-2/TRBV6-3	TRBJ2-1	CASSYSINRNNEQFF	TGTGCCAGCAGTTACTCGATCAACAGGAACAATGAGCAGTTCTTC
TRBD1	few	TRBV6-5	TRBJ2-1	CASSWGQGARYEQFF	TGTGCCAGCAGTTGGGGACAGGGGGCGCGATATGAGCAGTTCTTC
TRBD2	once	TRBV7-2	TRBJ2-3	CASSYIAGSTDTQYF	TGTGCCAGCAGCTACATAGCGGGTAGCACAGATACGCAGTATTTT
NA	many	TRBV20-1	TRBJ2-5	CSASKDGQETQYF	TGCAGTGCTAGCAAAGACGGTCAAGAGACCCAGTACTTC
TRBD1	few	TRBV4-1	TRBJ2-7	CASSQAGTGLNEQYF	TGCGCCAGCAGCCAAGCCGGGACAGGGCTGAACGAGCAGTACTTC
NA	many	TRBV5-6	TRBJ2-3	CASNKNEDTQYF	TGTGCCAGCAACAAGAATGAGGATACGCAGTATTTT
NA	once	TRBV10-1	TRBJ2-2	CASRSQGGGELFF	TGCGCCAGCAGATCCCAGGGAGGTGGGGAGCTGTTTTTT
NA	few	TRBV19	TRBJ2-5	CASRSLRDGPGTQYF	TGTGCCAGTAGGTCCCTCCGGGACGGCCCCGGGACCCAGTACTTC
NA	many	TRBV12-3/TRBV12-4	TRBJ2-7	CASSFRLNYEQYF	TGTGCCAGCAGTTTTAGATTGAACTACGAGCAGTACTTC
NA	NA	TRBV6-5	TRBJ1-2	CASSYSVLDYGYTF	TGTGCCAGCAGTTACTCCGTGCTAGACTATGGCTACACCTTC
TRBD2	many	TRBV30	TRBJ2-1	CAWSVWGGSYNEQFF	TGTGCCTGGAGTGTGTGGGGGGGCTCCTACAATGAGCAGTTCTTC
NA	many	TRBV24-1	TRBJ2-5	CATSDPRGSQETQYF	TGTGCCACCAGTGATCCGAGGGGGTCCCAAGAGACCCAGTACTTC
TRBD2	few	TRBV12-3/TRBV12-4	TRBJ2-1	CASSHLAGEQFF	TGTGCCAGCAGCCATCTAGCGGGTGAGCAGTTCTTC
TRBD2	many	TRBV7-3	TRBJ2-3	CASSLFGGRARDTQYF	TGTGCCAGCAGCCTGTTTGGCGGGAGGGCCAGAGATACGCAGTATTTT
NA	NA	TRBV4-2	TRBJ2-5	CASSQDDLTGQETQYF	TGTGCCAGCAGCCAAGATGATCTTACGGGACAAGAGACCCAGTACTTC
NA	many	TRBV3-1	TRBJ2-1	CASSQVTRIRDNEQFF	TGTGCCAGCAGCCAAGTGACTAGAATCAGGGACAATGAGCAGTTCTTC
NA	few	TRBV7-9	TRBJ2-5	CASSSLPGRGREETQYF	TGTGCCAGCAGCTCTCTCCCGGGACGGGGTCGGGAAGAGACCCAGTACTTC
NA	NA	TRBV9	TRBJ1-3	CASSVGPSGNTIYF	TGTGCCAGCAGCGTAGGTCCCTCTGGAAACACCATATATTTT
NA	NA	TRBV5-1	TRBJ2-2	CASSDRFSTGELFF	TGCGCCAGCAGCGACCGGTTTTCCACTGGGGAGCTGTTTTTT
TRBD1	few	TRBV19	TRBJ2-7	CASTRDRGQLFYEQYF	TGTGCCAGCACCCGGGACAGGGGACAATTATTTTACGAGCAGTACTTC
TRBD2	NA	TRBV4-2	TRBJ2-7	CASRSSGSSDEQYF	TGTGCCAGCAGGAGTAGCGGGAGTTCCGACGAGCAGTACTTC
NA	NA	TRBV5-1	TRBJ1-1	CASSLEEGGRAFF	TGCGCCAGCAGCTTGGAGGAGGGGGGGAGAGCTTTCTTT
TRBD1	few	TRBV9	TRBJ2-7	CASSVYRDRAVEQYF	TGTGCCAGCAGCGTTTACCGAGACAGGGCCGTCGAGCAGTACTTC
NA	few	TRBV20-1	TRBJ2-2	CSAKDRVSNTGELFF	TGCAGTGCTAAGGACAGAGTATCGAACACCGGGGAGCTGTTTTTT
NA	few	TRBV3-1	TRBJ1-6	CASSQLIRGISPLHF	TGTGCCAGCAGCCAACTTATCAGAGGTATTTCACCCCTCCACTTT
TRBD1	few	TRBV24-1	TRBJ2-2	CATRGQGAGELFF	TGTGCCACCAGGGGACAGGGGGCCGGGGAGCTGTTTTTT